One and the same sample provided the 13 T cell receptor beta chains below, sequenced in a study of control samples from healthy donors and cancer patients. Produced via immunoSEQ multiplex PCR; TCRdb's table is partial and in-frame only. The data show around 250,000 clones, roughly 87% seen once. The material sequenced was PBMCs. The receptors were gathered from an older woman with lung cancer.

The CDR3 here is CASSLVLEGYTF. CDR3 bases: TGTGCCAGCAGCTTGGTCTTAGAGGGCTACACCTTC. V is TRBV5-4 and J is TRBJ1-2; D is unresolved. Germline CDR1 and CDR2: SGHNT and YYREEE (reference sequence). The CDR3 spans 12 residues. Trimming removed 0 bases from V and 8 bases from J, with 8 bases in between.

J is TRBJ1-4 and V is TRBV18; tentatively, D is TRBD1 (6 bases). Trimming shortened V by 0 bases and J by 8 bases, and 16 bases separated the two germline ends. Germline V lookup: CDR1 KGHSH, CDR2 LQKENI. The CDR3 runs 16 residues. In nucleotides, the CDR3 is TGTGCCAGCTCACCACCGAGTCGGGGGGCGAGGGAAAAACTGTTTTTT. Protein sequence: CASSPPSRGAREKLFF.

This clone has a single count. V and J are TRBV25-1 and TRBJ2-3; 7 nucleotides match TRBD2. Germline V gene lookup returns CDR1 MGHDK and CDR2 SYGVNS. This CDR3 spans 14 amino acids. The J segment lost 4 bases and the V segment lost 8 bases, leaving 9 bases of the junction unmatched. This chain's CDR3 is CASEGGSSADTQYF. CDR3 DNA: TGTGCCAGCGAAGGCGGGAGTTCGGCAGATACGCAGTATTTT.

This clone showed up just once. CDR3 residues: CASSEDGSNQPQHF. For the CDR3, the DNA is TGTGCCAGCAGTGAAGACGGTAGCAATCAGCCCCAGCATTTT. J is TRBJ1-5 and V is TRBV2; no clear D gene. CDR1 and CDR2 (germline): SNHLY, FYNNEI. Trimming removed 1 base at V and 0 bases at J, with 4 bases between. The CDR3 length is 14 residues.

CDR3 in DNA: TGTGCCAGCAGCCAAGGGGGTTCGGGCTACGAGCAGTACTTC. As protein: CASSQGGSGYEQYF. The chain has TRBV3-1 (or the pseudogene TRBV3-2) and TRBJ2-7; D call uncertain. The CDR3 totals 14 residues. Trimming cost V 1 base and J 3 bases, with 10 bases left between them. Germline CDR1 reads LGHDT; CDR2 reads YNNKEL (reference sequence).

This chain connects TRBV3-1 (or the pseudogene TRBV3-2) to TRBJ2-1; TRBD2 might be the D (5 bases). The V end was cut by 1 base, the J end by 14 bases, with 12 bases between. This CDR3 has 12 residues. From germline, CDR1 is LGHDT and CDR2 YNNKEL (reference sequence). This CDR3 reads CASSQGEAEKFF. For the CDR3, the DNA is TGTGCCAGCAGCCAAGGGGAAGCGGAAAAGTTCTTC.

The chain combines TRBV10-3 with TRBJ2-7; TRBD2 agrees at 7 bases. V lost 5 bases, J lost 2 bases, and 6 bases stayed unmatched. This CDR3 is built from 14 residues. Germline V gene data show CDR1 as ENHRY and CDR2 as SYGVKD. CDR3 nucleotide sequence: TGTGCCATCAGTATAGCGGGCGATACCTACGAGCAGTACTTC. Translating it yields CAISIAGDTYEQYF.

The chain employs TRBV7-3 and TRBJ2-5; tentative D call: TRBD2 (6 bases). Germline V gene data show CDR1 as SGHTA and CDR2 as FQGTGA. V shed 5 bases and J shed 4 bases, with 11 bases lying between them. The CDR3 has 13 residues. The CDR3 loop reads CASSPHGGETQYF. CDR3 DNA sequence: TGTGCCAGCAGCCCCCACGGGGGAGAGACCCAGTACTTC.

The chain carries TRBV11-1 and TRBJ1-6; 9 bases agree with TRBD1. The length of the CDR3 is 15 residues. After removal of 7 bases from V and 7 bases from J, the junction contained 8 bases not matched to a gene. The germline V gene has CDR1 SGHAT and CDR2 FQDESV (reference sequence). CDR3 in DNA: TGTGCCAGCACCGAGGCCGGGACAGGGAATTCACCCCTCCACTTT. Its translation is CASTEAGTGNSPLHF.

Remarks on this clone: The sample carries other DNA sequences with the same CDR3. V gene TRBV18 combines with J gene TRBJ2-1, with a tentative D call TRBD1 (6 bases). In germline, CDR1 is KGHSH, CDR2 LQKENI. This CDR3 comprises 15 residues. Trimming left V 1 base short and J 0 bases short, with 7 bases between. The CDR3 spells CASSPQDSSYNEQFF. CDR3 bases: TGTGCCAGCTCACCACAGGACAGCTCCTACAATGAGCAGTTCTTC.

The chain joins TRBV12-3 or TRBV12-4 to TRBJ1-6, with unresolved D. V lost 0 bases and J 6 bases, leaving 3 bases between the germline ends. The CDR3 length is 13 residues. The CDR3: CASSLASNSPLHF. The CDR3 region has the DNA TGTGCCAGCAGTTTAGCTAGTAATTCACCCCTCCACTTT.

The chain recombines TRBV5-1 with TRBJ1-4, with D uncertain. The germline V gene has CDR1 SGHRS and CDR2 YFSETQ. Trimming left V 0 bases short and J 0 bases short, with 9 bases between. The length of the CDR3 is 16 residues. For the CDR3, the DNA is TGCGCCAGCAGCTTGGACCAGCCTGCAACTAATGAAAAACTGTTTTTT. The encoded protein is CASSLDQPATNEKLFF.

This clone was counted once. CDR3 sequence (DNA): TGTGCCAGCAGATACAGTGGCAATCAGCCCCAGCATTTT. Translating it yields CASRYSGNQPQHF. The rearrangement joins TRBV2 to TRBJ1-5, with D hard to call. Deletions cut 6 bases from V and 2 bases from J, with 8 bases between. Germline V lookup: CDR1 SNHLY, CDR2 FYNNEI. The CDR3 loop spans 13 amino acids.